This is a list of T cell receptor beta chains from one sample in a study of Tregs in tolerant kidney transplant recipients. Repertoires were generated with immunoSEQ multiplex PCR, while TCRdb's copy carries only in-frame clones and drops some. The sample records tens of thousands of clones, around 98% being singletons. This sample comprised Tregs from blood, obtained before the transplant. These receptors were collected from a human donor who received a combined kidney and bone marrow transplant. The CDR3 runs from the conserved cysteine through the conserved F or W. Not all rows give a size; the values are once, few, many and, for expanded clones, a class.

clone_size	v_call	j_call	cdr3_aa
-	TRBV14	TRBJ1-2	CASSPWDRAGYGYTF
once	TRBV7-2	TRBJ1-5	CASSLSKRGGSNQPQHF
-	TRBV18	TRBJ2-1	CASSPPGRGDNEQFF
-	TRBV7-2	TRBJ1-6	CASSPQMRGSPLHF
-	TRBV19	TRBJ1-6	CASSRPPGLGDTPLHF
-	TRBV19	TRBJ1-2	CASRPPGRGGVYGYTF
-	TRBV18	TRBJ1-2	CASSPTMIQGAYGYTF
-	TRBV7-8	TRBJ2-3	CASSLTTAGLAGVVDTQYF
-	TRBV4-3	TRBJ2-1	CASSQDAGGGNEQFF
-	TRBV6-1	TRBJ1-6	CASSRAGVGSPLHF
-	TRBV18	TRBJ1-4	CASSPDRADEKLFF
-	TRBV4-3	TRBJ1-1	CASSQERGNTEAFF
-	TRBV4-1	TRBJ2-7	CASSQAPGTYYEQYF
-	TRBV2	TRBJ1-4	CASKAGQVNEKLFF
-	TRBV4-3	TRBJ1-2	CASSRRQGTFYGYTF
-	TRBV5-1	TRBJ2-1	CASSWIGGSRGEQFF
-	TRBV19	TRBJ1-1	CASSISGLATEAFF
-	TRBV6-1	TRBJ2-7	CASSERQGDYEQYF
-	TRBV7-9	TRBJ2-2	CASSPGTSLTGELFF
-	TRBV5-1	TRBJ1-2	CASSSRGTGGYGYTF
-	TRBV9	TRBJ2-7	CASSPHVFGHRYEQYF
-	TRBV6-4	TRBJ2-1	CASSESVSSYNEQFF
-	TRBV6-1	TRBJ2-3	CASRGVGDTQYF
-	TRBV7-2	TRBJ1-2	CASRSRQGSYGYTF
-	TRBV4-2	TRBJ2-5	CASSRGGQETQYF
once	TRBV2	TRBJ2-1	CASSDTFGLVVNEQFF
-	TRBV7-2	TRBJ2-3	CASSSERTTQYF
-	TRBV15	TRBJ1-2	CATSRVRQDFYGYTF
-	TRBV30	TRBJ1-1	CAWSALDRENTEAFF
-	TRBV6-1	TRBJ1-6	CASSRQGMDSPLHF
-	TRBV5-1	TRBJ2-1	CASSLGLAGVTYNEQFF
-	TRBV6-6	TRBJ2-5	CASSYRAGGQETQYF
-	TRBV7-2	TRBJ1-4	CASSFRGVGEKLFF
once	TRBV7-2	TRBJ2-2	CASSLNRRNTGELFF
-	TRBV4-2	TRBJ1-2	CASSPPAGGGNYGYTF
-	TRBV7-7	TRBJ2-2	CASSLFGDTGELFF
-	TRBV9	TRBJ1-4	CASSGGQAVGEKLFF
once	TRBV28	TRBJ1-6	CASSPPTGMVNSPLHF
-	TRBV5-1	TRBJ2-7	CASSSWTGGAMLVSYEQYF
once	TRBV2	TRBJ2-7	CASSGGGGREQYF
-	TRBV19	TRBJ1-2	CASSPDRGRNGYTF
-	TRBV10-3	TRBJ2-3	CAIKGASGVADTQYF
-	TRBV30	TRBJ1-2	CAWEGQGKYGYTF
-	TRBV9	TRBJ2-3	CASSVYLAGVGTDTQYF
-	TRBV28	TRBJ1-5	CASRLFFGQGNQPQHF
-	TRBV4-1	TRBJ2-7	CASKKSRGPNYEQYF
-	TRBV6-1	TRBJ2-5	CASGYGRQETQYF